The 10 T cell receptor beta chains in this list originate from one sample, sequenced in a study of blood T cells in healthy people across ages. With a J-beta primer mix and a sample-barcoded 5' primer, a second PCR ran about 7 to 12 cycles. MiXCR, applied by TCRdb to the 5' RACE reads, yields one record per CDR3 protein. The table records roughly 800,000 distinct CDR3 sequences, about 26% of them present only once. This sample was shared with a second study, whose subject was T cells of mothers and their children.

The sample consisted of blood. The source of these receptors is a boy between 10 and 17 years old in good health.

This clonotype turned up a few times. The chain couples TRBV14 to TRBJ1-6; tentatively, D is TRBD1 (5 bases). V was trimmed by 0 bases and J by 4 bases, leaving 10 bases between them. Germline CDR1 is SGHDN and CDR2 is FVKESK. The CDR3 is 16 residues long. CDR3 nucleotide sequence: TGTGCCAGCAGCCAAGATCGGGGACTGTATAATTCACCCCTCCACTTT. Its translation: CASSQDRGLYNSPLHF.

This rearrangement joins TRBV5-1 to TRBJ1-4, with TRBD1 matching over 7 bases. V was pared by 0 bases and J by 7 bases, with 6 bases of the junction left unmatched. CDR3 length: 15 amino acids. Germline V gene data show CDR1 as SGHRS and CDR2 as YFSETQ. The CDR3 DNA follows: TGCGCCAGCAGCTTGGGTCAGGGGGAAATTGAAAAACTGTTTTTT. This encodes CASSLGQGEIEKLFF.

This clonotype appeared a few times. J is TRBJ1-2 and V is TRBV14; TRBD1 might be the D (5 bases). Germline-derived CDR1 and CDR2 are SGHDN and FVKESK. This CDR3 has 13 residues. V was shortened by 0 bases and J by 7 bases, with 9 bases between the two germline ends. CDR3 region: CASSQDRAFGYTF. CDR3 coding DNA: TGTGCCAGCAGCCAAGACAGGGCATTTGGCTACACCTTC. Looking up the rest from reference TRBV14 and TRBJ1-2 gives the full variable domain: EAGVTQFPSHSVIEKGQTVTLRCDPISGHDNLYWYRRVMGKEIKFLLHFVKESKQDESGMPNNRFLAERTGGTYSTLKVQPAELEDSGVYFCASSQDRAFGYTFGSGTRLTVV.

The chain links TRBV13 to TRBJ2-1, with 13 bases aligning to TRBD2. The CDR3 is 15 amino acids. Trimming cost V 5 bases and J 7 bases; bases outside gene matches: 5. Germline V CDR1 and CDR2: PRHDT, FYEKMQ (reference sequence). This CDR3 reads CASSRGLAGLNEQFF. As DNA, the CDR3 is TGTGCCAGCAGCAGGGGACTAGCGGGGCTGAATGAGCAGTTCTTC.

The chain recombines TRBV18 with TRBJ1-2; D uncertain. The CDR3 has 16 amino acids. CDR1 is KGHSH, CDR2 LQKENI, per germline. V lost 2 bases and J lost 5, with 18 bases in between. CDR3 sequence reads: CASSPSLGRLGYGYTF. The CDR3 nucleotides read TGTGCCAGCTCACCATCTCTGGGAAGGTTGGGGTATGGCTACACCTTC.

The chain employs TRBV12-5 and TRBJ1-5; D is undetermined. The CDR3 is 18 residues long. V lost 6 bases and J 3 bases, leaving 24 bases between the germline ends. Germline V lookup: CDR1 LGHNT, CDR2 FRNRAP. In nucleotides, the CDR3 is TGTGCTAGTGGGGGGAAGATGGGGAAACATACCCCCAATCAGCCCCAGCATTTT. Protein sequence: CASGGKMGKHTPNQPQHF.

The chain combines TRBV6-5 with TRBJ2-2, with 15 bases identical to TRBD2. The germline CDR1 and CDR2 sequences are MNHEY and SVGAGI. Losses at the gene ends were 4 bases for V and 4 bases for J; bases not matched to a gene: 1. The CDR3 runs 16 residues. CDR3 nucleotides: TGTGCCAGCAGTTCGGGACTAGCGGGGGGCACCGGGGAGCTGTTTTTT. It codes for CASSSGLAGGTGELFF.

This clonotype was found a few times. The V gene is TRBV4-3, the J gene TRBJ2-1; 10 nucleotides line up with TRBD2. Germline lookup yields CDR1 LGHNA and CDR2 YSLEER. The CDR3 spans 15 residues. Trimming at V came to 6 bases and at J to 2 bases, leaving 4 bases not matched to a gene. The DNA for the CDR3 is TGCGCCAGCAGTTACGGACTAGCGGCCTACAATGAGCAGTTCTTC. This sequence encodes CASSYGLAAYNEQFF.

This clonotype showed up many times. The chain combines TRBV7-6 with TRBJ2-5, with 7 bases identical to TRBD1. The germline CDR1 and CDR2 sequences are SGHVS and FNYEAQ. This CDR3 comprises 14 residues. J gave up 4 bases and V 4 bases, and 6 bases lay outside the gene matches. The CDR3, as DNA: TGTGCCAGCAGCTCCCGACAGGGTGGAGAGACCCAGTACTTC. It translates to CASSSRQGGETQYF. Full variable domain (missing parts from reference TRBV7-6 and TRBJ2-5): GAGVSQSPRYKVTKRGQDVALRCDPISGHVSLYWYRQALGQGPEFLTYFNYEAQQDKSGLPNDRFSAERPEGSISTLTIQRTEQRDSAMYRCASSSRQGGETQYFGPGTRLLVL.

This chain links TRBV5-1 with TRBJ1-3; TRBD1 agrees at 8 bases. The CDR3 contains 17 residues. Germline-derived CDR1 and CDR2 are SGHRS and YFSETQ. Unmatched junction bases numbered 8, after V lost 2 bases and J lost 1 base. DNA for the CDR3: TGCGCCAGCAGCTTACAGGGGGGAAAGTCTTCTGGAAACACCATATATTTT. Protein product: CASSLQGGKSSGNTIYF.